The clone carrying this T cell receptor beta chain is a singleton in its sample. Mismatch with germline at one junction end may stem from a read error. Other DNA sequences in the same sample also yield this CDR3. This specimen belongs to a study of blood T cell repertoires in COVID-19. Germline-derived CDR1 and CDR2 are SGHRS and YFSETQ. The CDR3 is 14 amino acids. Here immunoSEQ multiplex PCR was the method, and the copy in TCRdb shows in-frame clones only, minus some. This sample yields roughly 55,000 clones, of which approximately 78% are seen a single time; roughly 12% belongs to the top ten. The rearrangement uses TRBV5-1 and TRBJ1-2; TRBD1 agrees at 12 bases. The clonotype was recovered from a man of 80 years or more with acute or convalescent COVID-19. The sample was peripheral blood. This CDR3 reads CASSQGQGAGGYTF. In DNA form, the CDR3 reads TGCGCCAGCAGCCAGGGACAGGGGGCAGGTGGCTACACCTTT.